This entry lists 18 T cell receptor beta chains sequenced from one sample in a study of cytomegalovirus exposure and HLA in healthy donors. Both 60 Vbeta primers and 13 Jbeta primers went into the PCR. Here immunoSEQ multiplex PCR was the method, and the copy in TCRdb shows in-frame clones only, minus some. The table shows about 140,000 clones, with roughly three quarters occurring only once. Sequenced: PBMCs. The receptors shown here come from a woman aged 50 to 60 in good health and CMV-seronegative.

This clone was counted only a few times. This rearrangement joins TRBV18 to TRBJ2-2, with a weak D call TRBD1 (6 bases). V dropped 3 bases and J dropped 5 bases, with 7 bases sitting between them. Germline V lookup: CDR1 KGHSH, CDR2 LQKENI. CDR3 size: 13 residues. The CDR3 region is CASSPDRTGELFF. The CDR3 region has the DNA TGTGCCAGCTCACCGGACAGAACCGGGGAGCTGTTTTTT.

The J gene is TRBJ2-1, the V gene TRBV4-3, with 11 bases that match TRBD2. The CDR3 is 18 amino acids. Germline V gene sequence: CDR1 LGHNA, CDR2 YSLEER. The V segment lost 0 bases and the J segment 9 bases; nucleotides outside the gene matches: 13. DNA of the CDR3: TGCGCCAGCAGCCAAGATGGGACTAGCGGCGTGCAGTTTTCTGAGCAGTTCTTC. Its protein is CASSQDGTSGVQFSEQFF.

V usage is TRBV4-1 and J usage is TRBJ2-6, with a tentative D call TRBD2 (6 bases). Germline lookup yields CDR1 MGHRA and CDR2 YSYEKL. The CDR3 consists of 16 residues. V was trimmed by 1 base and J by 2 bases, leaving 9 bases between them. The CDR3 spells CASSQAGRTGANVLTF. The CDR3 DNA reads TGCGCCAGCAGCCAAGCAGGGAGGACTGGGGCCAACGTCCTGACTTTC.

V and J are TRBV5-1 and TRBJ1-1, with a tentative D call TRBD1 (6 bases). Trimming shortened V by 4 bases and J by 4 bases, and 26 bases separated the two germline ends. The V gene's germline CDR1 is SGHRS and CDR2 YFSETQ. The CDR3 length is 18 residues. The chain's CDR3 is CASSPPRGGRGGPTEAFF. CDR3 bases: TGCGCCAGCAGCCCCCCCCGTGGAGGCAGAGGGGGACCCACTGAAGCTTTCTTT.

This clone was observed once. The chain recombines TRBV7-2 with TRBJ2-7, with TRBD1 matching over 10 bases. This CDR3 is built from 14 residues. Germline V gene sequence: CDR1 SGHTA, CDR2 FQGNSA. The trim removed 4 bases at V and 5 bases at J, leaving 5 bases unmatched. In DNA, the CDR3 is TGTGCCAGCAGCTGGGGACAGGGGCTCGACGAGCAGTACTTC. It encodes CASSWGQGLDEQYF. The whole variable domain, filled in from reference TRBV7-2 and TRBJ2-7, reads GAGVSQSPSNKVTEKGKDVELRCDPISGHTALYWYRQSLGQGLEFLIYFQGNSAPDKSGLPSDRFSAERTGGSVSTLTIQRTQQEDSAVYLCASSWGQGLDEQYFGPGTRLTVT.

J is TRBJ2-1 and V is TRBV29-1; possibly TRBD1 for D (5 bases). This CDR3 region has 14 residues. Germline CDR1 SQVTM, CDR2 ANQGSEA. V was trimmed by 3 bases and J by 5 bases, leaving 14 bases between them. CDR3 in DNA: TGCAGCGTTGATCATAGGGGCAGGGACAATGAGCAGTTCTTC. This translates into CSVDHRGRDNEQFF.

Here the CDR3 reads CASSLNSGGLGGEQYF. Here the CDR3 DNA reads TGTGCCAGCAGCTTAAACTCGGGCGGCCTAGGGGGCGAGCAGTACTTC. The chain couples TRBV11-2 to TRBJ2-7; D is perhaps TRBD1 (6 bases). V was clipped by 2 bases and J by 6 bases, with 20 bases between them. The CDR3 is 16 residues long. The germline V gene has CDR1 SGHAT and CDR2 FQNNGV.

This clone was recorded once. The gene calls are TRBV6-1 and TRBJ1-5, with TRBD1 identical over 7 bases. CDR3 length: 13 amino acids. Germline V lookup: CDR1 MNHNS, CDR2 SASEGT. Losses at the gene ends were 7 bases for V and 4 bases for J; bases not matched to a gene: 4. The CDR3 sequence is CASTDRVNQPQHF. The CDR3 DNA reads as TGTGCCAGCACCGACAGGGTTAATCAGCCCCAGCATTTT.

The chain employs TRBV30 and TRBJ2-7; TRBD2 agrees at 11 bases. V gave up 2 bases and J gave up 2 bases; unmatched junction bases: 2. This CDR3 has 14 amino acids. The germline V gene encodes CDR1 GTSNPN and CDR2 SVGIG (reference sequence). CDR3 sequence: CAWSTTSGAYEQYF. CDR3 nucleotides: TGTGCCTGGAGTACGACTAGCGGGGCCTACGAGCAGTACTTC.

The chain recombines TRBV11-2 with TRBJ2-2; TRBD1 is a possible D gene (5 bases). Trimming took off 0 bases at V and 6 bases at J, with 14 bases between the two ends. The CDR3 has 16 amino acids. CDR1 SGHAT and CDR2 FQNNGV come from the germline V gene. The CDR3 sequence: CASSLEPGFAAGELFF. CDR3 in DNA: TGTGCCAGCAGCTTAGAGCCAGGGTTCGCGGCCGGGGAGCTGTTTTTT. The entire variable domain, with the rest obtained from reference TRBV11-2 and TRBJ2-2, is as follows: EAGVAQSPRYKIIEKRQSVAFWCNPISGHATLYWYQQILGQGPKLLIQFQNNGVVDDSQLPKDRFSAERLKGVDSTLKIQPAKLEDSAVYLCASSLEPGFAAGELFFGEGSRLTVL.

The chain combines TRBV7-2 with TRBJ2-7, with TRBD1 matching 9 bases. The CDR3 has 14 amino acids. Germline lookup yields CDR1 SGHTA and CDR2 FQGNSA. V dropped 4 bases and J dropped 5; count of bases not matched to a gene: 6. In DNA form, the CDR3 reads TGTGCCAGCAGCTACCGGGACAGGGTCCACGAGCAGTACTTC. It is translated as CASSYRDRVHEQYF.

The genes are TRBV11-2 and TRBJ2-4, with D unresolved. Deletions cut 7 bases from V and 1 base from J, with 11 bases between. The CDR3 totals 14 residues. The germline V gene encodes CDR1 SGHAT and CDR2 FQNNGV. This CDR3 is CASTIVAAKNIQYF. The CDR3, as DNA: TGTGCCAGCACCATCGTAGCTGCCAAAAACATTCAGTACTTC.

This chain links TRBV7-2 with TRBJ2-1; tentative D call: TRBD2 (6 bases). CDR1 is SGHTA and CDR2 is FQGNSA in the germline V gene. The CDR3 runs 14 residues. The V and J ends lost 6 bases and 7 bases respectively, with 16 bases between them. CDR3 residues: CASRNPSGRNEQFF. For the CDR3, the DNA is TGTGCCAGCAGAAACCCAAGCGGGCGGAATGAGCAGTTCTTC.

This clone has a single count. The gene calls are TRBV5-1 and TRBJ2-5; D gene ambiguous. This CDR3 spans 13 amino acids. In germline, CDR1 is SGHRS, CDR2 YFSETQ. With 0 bases removed from V and 1 base from J, the gap between germline ends came to 4 bases. CDR3 nucleotide sequence: TGCGCCAGCAGCTTGGCCCTCCAAGAGACCCAGTACTTC. Translation gives CASSLALQETQYF.

This clone was detected only a few times. V is TRBV2 and J is TRBJ2-2, with 8 bases that match TRBD1. The CDR3 sequence is 19 residues long. Germline V gives CDR1 SNHLY, CDR2 FYNNEI. The V segment lost 1 base and the J segment 0 bases; nucleotides outside the gene matches: 10. In DNA form, the CDR3 reads TGTGCCAGCAGTGAAGATAGGGACAGGTACCTTACGAACACCGGGGAGCTGTTTTTT. Amino acid sequence: CASSEDRDRYLTNTGELFF.

The table lists this clone with a few counts. The chain is built from TRBV5-1 and TRBJ2-2; 7 nucleotides line up with TRBD1. This CDR3 is built from 16 residues. V gave up 2 bases and J gave up 2 bases; unmatched junction bases: 6. Germline lookup yields CDR1 SGHRS and CDR2 YFSETQ. CDR3 sequence reads: CASSFSGTANTGELFF. The CDR3 DNA follows: TGCGCCAGCAGCTTTTCCGGGACAGCTAACACCGGGGAGCTGTTTTTT. The variable domain in full, completed from reference TRBV5-1 and TRBJ2-2, reads KAGVTQTPRYLIKTRGQQVTLSCSPISGHRSVSWYQQTPGQGLQFLFEYFSETQRNKGNFPGRFSGRQFSNSRSEMNVSTLELGDSALYLCASSFSGTANTGELFFGEGSRLTVL.

This sequence joins TRBV30 and TRBJ1-6, with TRBD1 as a possible D gene (6 bases). The CDR3 has 14 amino acids. The ends were cut back, 0 bases at V and 8 bases at J, with 11 bases in the middle. Germline CDR1 reads GTSNPN; CDR2 reads SVGIG (reference sequence). The CDR3 DNA sequence: TGTGCCTGGAGTGTGGGAGGGGGGCATTCACCCCTCCACTTT. Its translation is CAWSVGGGHSPLHF.

This clone was recorded a few times. The chain uses TRBV19 and TRBJ1-4, with TRBD1 identical over 11 bases. V shed 5 bases and J 4 bases; nucleotides not matched to a gene: 6. From germline, CDR1 is LNHDA and CDR2 SQIVND (reference sequence). The CDR3 spans 16 residues. CDR3 DNA: TGTGCCAGTAGTTTCGGGACAGGGGGACTTAATGAAAAACTGTTTTTT. Its protein product is CASSFGTGGLNEKLFF.